These T cell receptor beta chains were read from a single sample in a study of CD4 and CD8 cells across lung adenocarcinoma regions. TCRdb independently ran MiXCR on the PCR reads; one entry per CDR3 protein. The sample comprises fewer than 10,000 distinct CDR3 sequences, 50% to 65% of which are singletons, and approximately 19% rests with the top ten. The material sequenced was CD8+ T cells from the center of a lung tumor. These receptors were obtained from a female donor with lung adenocarcinoma. The CD4 and CD8 labels of this study may be unreliable. Each CDR3 is given with its conserved first and last residue. D genes are given only for firm matches. A clone size is listed for some rows: how often the clone was seen (once, few, many), or a class if it is expanded.

V	D	size	J	DNA	CDR3
TRBV12-3/TRBV12-4	-	-	TRBJ2-5	TGTGCCAGCAGACACGGGCTGGGGGCTGAAGGCAAGACCCAGTACTTC	CASRHGLGAEGKTQYF
TRBV6-1	-	-	TRBJ2-4	TGTGGCAGCACGGGGCGGTGGGCCAAAAATACGCAGTATTTC	CGSTGRWAKNTQYF
TRBV7-9	TRBD1	-	TRBJ2-3	TGTGCCAGCAGCCCAGGACAGGGCTCTGGCACAGACATTCAGTATTTT	CASSPGQGSGTDIQYF
TRBV6-4	-	many	TRBJ2-5	TGTGCCAGCAGTCCCGGAGGGGACCAAGAGACCCAGTACTTC	CASSPGGDQETQYF
TRBV10-2	-	-	TRBJ2-5	TGTGCGGGCAACGGGGGCCGTGACAAAGACACCCAGTACTTC	CAGNGGRDKDTQYF
TRBV6-1	TRBD2	-	TRBJ2-4	TGTGCCAGCACCCTCTCGGGTAGCGGGGGCGAAGACACTCAGTACTTC	CASTLSGSGGEDTQYF
TRBV11-2	TRBD2	-	TRBJ2-4	TGTGCCAGCAGCTCCGGGGGGGGACCTGAAAATATTCAGTATTTC	CASSSGGGPENIQYF
TRBV11-2	-	-	TRBJ2-3	TGTGCCAGCAGCTTGGGGGTGTGGCCTGTAGATACGCAGTACTTT	CASSLGVWPVDTQYF
TRBV6-5	TRBD2	-	TRBJ2-4	TGTGCCAGCAGTTCTTTGGCTAGCGGGCGTGCCAAAAACATTCAGTACTTC	CASSSLASGRAKNIQYF
TRBV12-5	-	few	TRBJ2-4	TGTGCTAGTGGTTTGGTGAACGGCCGACTCCCCAAAAACATTCAGTACTTC	CASGLVNGRLPKNIQYF
TRBV27	TRBD2	-	TRBJ2-7	TGTGCCAGCAGGCTAGGGGGACTCGGGACTAGCGGGCGCTACGAGCAGTACTTC	CASRLGGLGTSGRYEQYF
TRBV10-3	-	once	TRBJ2-1	TGCACCTCTGGCGCCTACGAGCAGTATTTC	CTSGAYEQYF
TRBV6-6	TRBD1	medium-sized	TRBJ2-1	TGTGCCAGCAGTTGGACAGGGTCGTACGAGCAGTTCTTC	CASSWTGSYEQFF
TRBV6-1	-	large	TRBJ2-1	TGTGCCAGCAGTGAAGCGGGGGCCAAGGGATATGAGCAGTTCTTC	CASSEAGAKGYEQFF
TRBV6-2/TRBV6-3	-	many	TRBJ2-5	TGTGCCAGCAGGACGACAGGCCAAGAGACCCAGTACTTC	CASRTTGQETQYF
TRBV7-3	TRBD2	-	TRBJ2-2	TGTGCCAGCAGCCCGAGCGGGAGAAGTGACGGGGAGCTGTTTTTT	CASSPSGRSDGELFF
TRBV6-1	-	once	TRBJ2-3	TGTGCCAGCAGGGGCTCTGGGGGGCCTGGCACAGATACGCAGTATTTC	CASRGSGGPGTDTQYF
TRBV11-1	TRBD1	many	TRBJ2-3	TGTGCCAGCAGCTCCTTTTACAGGGGAGCAGATACGCAGTATTTT	CASSSFYRGADTQYF
TRBV7-2	TRBD2	-	TRBJ2-1	TGTGCCAGCAGCTTAGCGCTAAGGACTAGCGGATACAATGAGCAGTTCTTC	CASSLALRTSGYNEQFF
TRBV6-1	-	-	TRBJ2-5	TGTGCCACGGGTTACGGGGATTTGGGGGAGGATACCCAGTATTTC	CATGYGDLGEDTQYF
TRBV11-2	-	-	TRBJ1-1	TGTGCCAGCAGCCCCCACACAATGAACACTGAAGCTTTCTTT	CASSPHTMNTEAFF
TRBV6-1	-	large	TRBJ2-5	TGTGCCAGCAGTGGATCGGGACCCAGGGGGACCCAGTACTTC	CASSGSGPRGTQYF
TRBV7-2	-	-	TRBJ2-5	TGTGCGGGGACCGTGGGAGGTGGCACAGATACCCAGTACTTC	CAGTVGGGTDTQYF
TRBV4-1	TRBD2	-	TRBJ2-7	TGCGCCAGCAGTCAGGGACTAGCGGGATCCTACAATGAGCAGTACTTC	CASSQGLAGSYNEQYF
TRBV7-2	-	-	TRBJ2-1	TGTGCCAGCAGAGCCTGTGGGAACGACGGTGAGCAGTTTTTT	CASRACGNDGEQFF
TRBV6-1	-	many	TRBJ1-4	TGTGCCAGCAGTACACCGAGAGGACGGGACGAAAAACTGTTTTTT	CASSTPRGRDEKLFF
TRBV12-3/TRBV12-4	-	-	TRBJ1-1	TGTGCCAGCAGTTTATTTGGCGTCACTGAAGCTTTCTTT	CASSLFGVTEAFF
TRBV6-1	-	few	TRBJ2-1	TGTGCCAGCAGTAAGGAGGGCCCAATTGTAGACAATGAGCAGTTCTTC	CASSKEGPIVDNEQFF
TRBV6-4	-	-	TRBJ2-3	TGTGCCAGCAGCCGGGACGGAAGCACAGATACGCAGTATTTT	CASSRDGSTDTQYF
TRBV7-7	-	large	TRBJ2-7	TGTGCTAGCAGTGCCGCGGCGAACCCTGAGCAGTACTTC	CASSAAANPEQYF
TRBV4-3	-	medium-sized	TRBJ1-4	TGCGCCAGCAGCCCGCAGGATAGGACTAATGAAAAACTGTTTTTT	CASSPQDRTNEKLFF
TRBV5-4	TRBD2	once	TRBJ2-5	TGTGCCAGCAGCTCGGCCCTAGCGGGAGGCCTCAATGAGCAGTACTTC	CASSSALAGGLNEQYF
TRBV7-3	-	few	TRBJ2-3	TGTGCCAGCAGCTTAACGTCAGCTAGCGGCACAGATACGCAGTATTTT	CASSLTSASGTDTQYF
TRBV7-6	-	few	TRBJ2-4	TGTGCCAGCAGCTCCCTTAAGGGAGGGGGGGGTGACAAAAACACCCAGTACTTC	CASSSLKGGGGDKNTQYF
TRBV11-3	-	-	TRBJ2-3	TGTGCCAGGAGCTTAGGGGGAGCGGACACAGATACGCAGTATTTT	CARSLGGADTDTQYF
TRBV7-9	-	-	TRBJ1-3	TGTGCCAGCAGCTTAGGCGCAGGAAACACCATATATTTT	CASSLGAGNTIYF
TRBV12-3/TRBV12-4	-	large	TRBJ2-5	TGTGCCAGCAGTTTACGTTCAGACCTCCAAGAGACCCAGTACTTC	CASSLRSDLQETQYF
TRBV7-2	TRBD2	-	TRBJ2-4	TGTGGGGGCCGAGCGGGGAAGATCCAGTACTTC	CGGRAGKIQYF
TRBV29-1	TRBD2	-	TRBJ2-1	TGCAGCGGGGGGACTAGTCCCAATGAGCAGTTCTTC	CSGGTSPNEQFF
TRBV7-2	TRBD2	-	TRBJ2-1	TGTGCCAGCAGCGCACAAGGGACTAGGAGGAGGAATGAGCAGTTCTTC	CASSAQGTRRRNEQFF